The TCR beta chain under discussion was sequenced for a study of memory CD4+ T cells and cytomegalovirus serostatus. Germline lookup yields CDR1 SEHNR and CDR2 FQNEAQ (reference sequence). V gave up 3 bases and J gave up 7 bases; unmatched junction bases: 5. The CDR3 runs 14 residues. With regard to this clone: The antigen is not known.

The sort gate was single viable CD3+CD4+CD8-CD45RO+ cells for memory CD4+ T cells. Sequencing was performed with immunoSEQ multiplex PCR; in TCRdb, only in-frame clones are kept and a portion is missing. This sample yields more than 45,000 clones, of which 65% to 85% are seen a single time; approximately 0.59% belongs to the top ten. Study observations and caveats: Of roughly 180 reported CMV TCRbeta sequences, 65 to 85 were found in memory CD4+ repertoires.

Sample: memory CD4+ T cells from blood. The sequence was obtained from an adult in good health and CMV-seronegative. The gene calls are TRBV7-9 and TRBJ2-2; TRBD2 matches at 7 bases. The CDR3 DNA is TGTGCCAGCAGCTTGGGCAGCGGGGTCGGGGAGCTGTTTTTT. It codes for CASSLGSGVGELFF.